The clone carrying this T cell receptor beta chain was seen a handful of times. The antigen is undetermined. In the PCR, 60 Vbeta and 13 Jbeta primers were used. The table came from immunoSEQ multiplex PCR; TCRdb's copy has only in-frame clones and leaves some out. The sample has about 120,000 clones, around four fifths seen once; the top ten hold more than 1.5%. The V end was cut by 4 bases, the J end by 8 bases, with 18 bases between. Germline V CDR1 and CDR2: MNHEY, SMNVEV (reference sequence). The CDR3 is 15 residues long. The source of the sample is a study of cytomegalovirus exposure and HLA in healthy donors. General study points: There were some public TCRs occurring in many donors, but most TCR sequences were rare. The study flagged 150 to 200 TCR beta chains as cytomegalovirus-associated.

The clonotype was recovered from a man aged 35 to 55 in good health and CMV-seronegative. The sample comprised PBMCs. V and J are TRBV27 and TRBJ1-3; a possible D gene is TRBD1 (5 bases). The CDR3 region has the DNA TGTGCCAGCAGTTCCAAGACGGGTTGGGGGGACACCATATATTTT. Translating gives CASSSKTGWGDTIYF.